The 28 T cell receptor beta chains reported below all come from one sample, sequenced in a study of T-cell memory formation after mild COVID-19. One entry per CDR3 protein results from TCRdb running MiXCR on the 5' RACE reads. The sample shows about 180,000 distinct CDR3 sequences, less than 20% of them seen only once. The sequencing input was PBMCs or a T cell subset sorted from them (not recorded which). All receptors come from a man younger than 35 who had mild COVID-19 (a few samples of this study predate the infection). Cell type and time point are not known.

The rearrangement uses TRBV3-1 and TRBJ2-2; 12 bases are shared with TRBD2. Germline assignment: CDR1 LGHDT and CDR2 YNNKEL (reference sequence). Unmatched junction bases numbered 6, after V lost 6 bases and J lost 1 base. The CDR3 length is 17 residues. CDR3 loop: CASRDRLAGENTGELFF. DNA for the CDR3: TGTGCCAGCAGAGATAGACTAGCGGGGGAGAACACCGGGGAGCTGTTTTTT.

This chain links TRBV7-2 with TRBJ2-3, with D perhaps TRBD2 (6 bases). V gave up 3 bases and J gave up 4 bases, with 11 bases separating them. The CDR3 sequence is 14 residues long. Germline CDR1 and CDR2: SGHTA and FQGNSA. The CDR3 region is CASSFNGGPDTQYF. For the CDR3, the DNA is TGTGCCAGCAGCTTCAACGGGGGTCCAGATACGCAGTATTTT.

This clonotype was counted a few times. The CDR3 DNA sequence: TGCGCCAGCAGCTCCCCACCTCAACAGACCCAGTACTTC. It encodes CASSSPPQQTQYF. J is TRBJ2-5 and V is TRBV5-1; D remains ambiguous. The CDR3 covers 13 residues. Germline CDR1 and CDR2: SGHRS and YFSETQ. V lost 3 bases, J lost 6 bases, and 12 bases lay in between.

The CDR3 is CASSQLGGDTQYF. DNA for the CDR3: TGTGCCAGCAGCCAACTCGGGGGGGATACGCAGTATTTT. This chain links TRBV3-1 with TRBJ2-3; 7 nucleotides match TRBD2. The CDR3 has 13 amino acids. Per the germline V gene, CDR1 is LGHDT and CDR2 is YNNKEL (reference sequence). The junction had 2 bases not matched to a gene; V was cut back by 2 bases and J by 6 bases.

The J gene is TRBJ1-2, the V gene TRBV10-3; TRBD1 aligns across 11 bases. Germline V gene sequence: CDR1 ENHRY, CDR2 SYGVKD. After removal of 3 bases from V and 6 bases from J, the junction contained 9 bases not matched to a gene. This CDR3 spans 16 amino acids. The CDR3 protein is CAISDGQGALLNGYTF. For the CDR3, the DNA is TGTGCCATCAGTGATGGACAGGGGGCGCTTTTAAATGGCTACACCTTC.

This clonotype was counted between two and nine times. The rearrangement uses TRBV10-3 and TRBJ2-5; the D gene is possibly TRBD2 (5 bases). V gave up 4 bases and J gave up 7 bases, with 13 bases separating them. The CDR3 totals 13 residues. The germline V gene has CDR1 ENHRY and CDR2 SYGVKD. CDR3 sequence (DNA): TGTGCCATCAGTGGGGGTCGGGAAGGGACCCAGTACTTC. It codes for CAISGGREGTQYF.

This clonotype has more than one count but fewer than ten. V is TRBV7-2 and J is TRBJ1-5, with a possible D match to TRBD1 (5 bases). Germline CDR1 is SGHTA and CDR2 is FQGNSA. This CDR3 comprises 15 residues. V was pared by 6 bases and J by 2 bases, with 14 bases between. Here the CDR3 DNA reads TGTGCCAGCAGGATAGACCCGGGGGGCAATCAGCCCCAGCATTTT. Protein product: CASRIDPGGNQPQHF.

This clonotype was seen a handful of times. The J gene is TRBJ2-7, the V gene TRBV6-2 or TRBV6-3; D is uncertain. V was cut by 10 bases and J by 5 bases, with 18 bases left in between. CDR3 size: 13 residues. The V gene's germline CDR1 is MNHEY and CDR2 SVGEGT. The CDR3 nucleotides are TGTGCCACCGGTAGACTCCTTCGGGACGAGCAGTACGTC. Amino acids: CATGRLLRDEQYV.

V usage is TRBV20-1 and J usage is TRBJ1-1, with unresolved D. Germline CDR1 is DFQATT and CDR2 is SNEGSKA (reference sequence). The CDR3 is 14 residues long. V lost 0 bases and J 1 base, leaving 9 bases between the germline ends. CDR3 residues: CSARDPGRNTEAFF. CDR3 DNA: TGCAGTGCTAGAGATCCCGGCCGGAACACTGAAGCTTTCTTT.

This clonotype turned up a few times. The gene calls are TRBV12-3 or TRBV12-4 and TRBJ2-5; D is possibly TRBD1 or TRBD2 (5 bases each). V shed 6 bases and J shed 3 bases, with 8 bases lying between them. The CDR3 length is 12 residues. CDR3 sequence: CASRGTEETQYF. The CDR3 region has the DNA TGTGCCAGCAGGGGGACGGAAGAGACCCAGTACTTC.

Only a few counts were recorded for this clonotype. V usage is TRBV30 and J usage is TRBJ2-7, with TRBD2 matching over 7 bases. V dropped 3 bases and J dropped 6; count of bases not matched to a gene: 5. Germline CDR1 is GTSNPN and CDR2 is SVGIG (reference sequence). The CDR3 sequence is 12 residues long. CDR3 bases: TGTGCCTGGAGCTCGGGGGGTCCCGAGCAGTACTTC. This codes for CAWSSGGPEQYF.

There are a few counts of this clonotype. The chain is built from TRBV14 and TRBJ2-7; TRBD2 matches at 8 bases. V lost 4 bases and J lost 1; bases outside the gene matches: 6. Germline CDR1 SGHDN, CDR2 FVKESK. The CDR3 covers 15 residues. CDR3 loop: CASSPIAGTSYEQYF. Written as DNA, the CDR3 is TGTGCCAGCAGCCCAATAGCGGGGACGTCCTACGAGCAGTACTTC. The whole variable domain, remainder taken from reference TRBV14 and TRBJ2-7, is EAGVTQFPSHSVIEKGQTVTLRCDPISGHDNLYWYRRVMGKEIKFLLHFVKESKQDESGMPNNRFLAERTGGTYSTLKVQPAELEDSGVYFCASSPIAGTSYEQYFGPGTRLTVT.

This clonotype was observed a handful of times. The CDR3 sequence: CASREDRGRTGELFF. For the CDR3, the DNA is TGTGCCAGCAGAGAGGACAGGGGGCGTACCGGGGAGCTGTTTTTT. This chain joins TRBV28 and TRBJ2-2, with TRBD1 matching 11 bases. V lost 6 bases and J lost 5; bases outside the gene matches: 5. This CDR3 is 15 amino acids long. Germline V CDR1 and CDR2: MDHEN, SYDVKM.

This clonotype was counted only a few times. V and J are TRBV7-2 and TRBJ1-1; perhaps TRBD1 as D (6 bases). With 4 bases removed from V and 0 bases from J, the gap between germline ends came to 9 bases. The CDR3 has 14 amino acids. Germline CDR1 reads SGHTA; CDR2 reads FQGNSA. CDR3 region: CASSSDSLNTEAFF. As DNA, the CDR3 is TGTGCCAGCAGCTCGGACAGTTTGAACACTGAAGCTTTCTTT.

This clonotype was detected only a few times. V gene TRBV7-2 combines with J gene TRBJ2-3, with D unresolved. Germline-derived CDR1 and CDR2 are SGHTA and FQGNSA. This CDR3 has 13 amino acids. Trimming left V 4 bases short and J 2 bases short, with 7 bases between. The CDR3 bases are TGTGCCAGCAGCTCGATACTCACAGATACGCAGTATTTT. It translates to CASSSILTDTQYF.

This clonotype appeared a few times. V gene TRBV7-7 combines with J gene TRBJ2-1, with 13 bases identical to TRBD2. The germline V gene has CDR1 SSHAT and CDR2 FNYEAQ (reference sequence). The ends lost 5 bases at V and 6 bases at J; junction bases unmatched: 4. The CDR3 has 15 residues. CDR3 DNA sequence: TGTGCCAGCAGCGTAACTAGCGGGGGGGCCAATGAGCAGTTCTTC. Translated: CASSVTSGGANEQFF. Full variable domain (remainder filled in from reference TRBV7-7 and TRBJ2-1): GAGVSQSPRYKVTKRGQDVTLRCDPISSHATLYWYQQALGQGPEFLTYFNYEAQPDKSGLPSDRFSAERPEGSISTLTIQRTEQRDSAMYRCASSVTSGGANEQFFGPGTRLTVL.

This clonotype has a handful of counts. J is TRBJ1-2 and V is TRBV20-1; no clear D gene. Germline values: CDR1 DFQATT, CDR2 SNEGSKA (reference sequence). This CDR3 comprises 11 residues. Trimming cost V 3 bases and J 8 bases, with 10 bases left between them. CDR3: CSASLGQGYTF. CDR3 in DNA: TGCAGTGCTAGTTTAGGGCAAGGCTACACCTTC.

This clonotype came up a few times. The gene calls are TRBV19 and TRBJ2-1; 9 bases map to TRBD2. The germline V gene has CDR1 LNHDA and CDR2 SQIVND (reference sequence). Trimming cost V 3 bases and J 9 bases; bases outside gene matches: 6. This CDR3 contains 14 residues. CDR3 in DNA: TGTGCCAGTAGTATTGGGGGACTAGCAAGTGAGCAGTTCTTC. Encoded protein: CASSIGGLASEQFF.

Only a few counts were recorded for this clonotype. The chain recombines TRBV15 with TRBJ1-4; 7 nucleotides match TRBD1. CDR3 length equals 15 residues. Trimming at V came to 5 bases and at J to 6 bases, leaving 9 bases not matched to a gene. Germline V lookup: CDR1 LNHNV, CDR2 YYDKDF (reference sequence). As DNA, the CDR3 is TGTGCCACCAGCCCAGGGGGGGGAGGCGATGAAAAACTGTTTTTT. Translated, it gives CATSPGGGGDEKLFF. The full variable domain, in which reference TRBV15 and TRBJ1-4 provide the parts outside the CDR3, is DAMVIQNPRYQVTQFGKPVTLSCSQTLNHNVMYWYQQKSSQAPKLLFHYYDKDFNNEADTPDNFQSRRPNTSFCFLDIRSPGLGDTAMYLCATSPGGGGDEKLFFGSGTQLSVL.

This clonotype was observed a few times. The chain combines TRBV24-1 with TRBJ2-3; 7 positions match TRBD1. V lost 4 bases to trimming and J lost 1 base; unmatched junction nucleotides: 4. CDR1 is KGHDR and CDR2 is SFDVKD in the germline V gene. This CDR3 is built from 15 residues. CDR3 sequence reads: CATSDHRGGTDTQYF. CDR3 DNA sequence: TGTGCCACCAGTGACCACAGGGGCGGCACAGATACGCAGTATTTT.

This rearrangement joins TRBV6-2 or TRBV6-3 to TRBJ2-3; the D is unclear. CDR1 is MNHEY, CDR2 SVGEGT, per germline. Deletions cut 3 bases from V and 4 bases from J, with 11 bases between. The CDR3 is made up of 14 amino acids. DNA of the CDR3: TGTGCCAGCAGTTATGGTAGGAGTGCAGATACGCAGTATTTT. This codes for CASSYGRSADTQYF.

This clonotype was seen a handful of times. The V and J genes are TRBV20-1 and TRBJ2-1; D may be TRBD1 (5 bases). The length of the CDR3 is 15 residues. Trimming took off 7 bases at V and 0 bases at J, with 16 bases between the two ends. In germline, CDR1 is DFQATT, CDR2 SNEGSKA (reference sequence). This chain's CDR3 is CSVKTGTSSYNEQFF. The CDR3 nucleotides read TGCAGTGTTAAAACAGGTACCAGCTCCTACAATGAGCAGTTCTTC.

The rearrangement links TRBV20-1 to TRBJ1-6; 9 bases map to TRBD1. This CDR3 has 13 amino acids. J gave up 8 bases and V 6 bases, and 5 bases lay outside the gene matches. Germline values: CDR1 DFQATT, CDR2 SNEGSKA (reference sequence). DNA of the CDR3: TGCAGTGCCAGACAGGGGGTGGATTCACCCCTCCACTTT. Translating gives CSARQGVDSPLHF.

This clonotype was picked up a small number of times. The rearrangement uses TRBV12-3 or TRBV12-4 and TRBJ2-4, with TRBD1 matching 8 bases. V shed 5 bases, J shed 10 bases, and the junction held 16 bases outside the gene matches. The CDR3 is 16 residues long. CDR3 in DNA: TGTGCCAGCAGTCCCCCCCGGACAGGGAGGCCACAAATTCAGTACTTC. This codes for CASSPPRTGRPQIQYF.

This clonotype turned up a few times. This chain joins TRBV7-3 and TRBJ2-3, with D maybe TRBD2 (6 bases). This CDR3 spans 14 amino acids. Germline loops: CDR1 SGHTA, CDR2 FQGTGA. Trimming shortened V by 5 bases and J by 7 bases, and 16 bases separated the two germline ends. The CDR3 region has the DNA TGTGCCAGCAGCGCATCCGGGACTGAATATACGCAGTATTTT. Amino acid sequence: CASSASGTEYTQYF.

This clonotype was recorded at least ten times. The J gene is TRBJ2-3, the V gene TRBV20-1; 9 bases line up with TRBD1. Germline CDR1 reads DFQATT; CDR2 reads SNEGSKA (reference sequence). V lost 6 bases and J lost 1; bases outside the gene matches: 5. The CDR3 is 14 amino acids. CDR3 loop: CSANRGLGTDTQYF. The CDR3 DNA reads TGCAGTGCAAACAGGGGGCTGGGCACAGATACGCAGTATTTT.

The V call is TRBV12-3 or TRBV12-4, the J call TRBJ1-1; D is unresolved. Trimming removed 3 bases from V and 9 bases from J, with 11 bases in between. The CDR3 is 12 amino acids. The CDR3 DNA reads as TGTGCCAGCAGTTTCGAGGGAGATAAAGCTTTCTTT. It encodes CASSFEGDKAFF.

The CDR3 is CATSRDSEQPQHF. CDR3 sequence (DNA): TGTGCCACCAGCAGAGATTCGGAACAGCCCCAGCATTTT. This chain connects TRBV15 to TRBJ1-5; D ambiguous. The CDR3 spans 13 residues. Per the germline V gene, CDR1 is LNHNV and CDR2 is YYDKDF (reference sequence). V was shortened by 0 bases and J by 7 bases, with 7 bases between the two germline ends.